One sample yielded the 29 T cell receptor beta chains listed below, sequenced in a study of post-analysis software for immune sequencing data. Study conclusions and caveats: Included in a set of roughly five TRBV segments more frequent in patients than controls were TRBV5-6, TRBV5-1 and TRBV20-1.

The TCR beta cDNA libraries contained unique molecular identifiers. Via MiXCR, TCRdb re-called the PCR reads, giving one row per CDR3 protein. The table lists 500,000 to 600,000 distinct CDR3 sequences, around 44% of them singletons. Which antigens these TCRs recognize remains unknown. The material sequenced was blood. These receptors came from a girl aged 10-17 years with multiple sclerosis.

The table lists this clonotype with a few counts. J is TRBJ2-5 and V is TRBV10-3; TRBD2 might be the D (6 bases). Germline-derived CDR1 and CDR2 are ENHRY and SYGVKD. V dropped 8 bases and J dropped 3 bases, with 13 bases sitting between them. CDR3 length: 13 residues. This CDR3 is CAIARDSEETQYF. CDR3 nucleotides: TGTGCCATCGCGAGGGACTCCGAAGAGACCCAGTACTTC.

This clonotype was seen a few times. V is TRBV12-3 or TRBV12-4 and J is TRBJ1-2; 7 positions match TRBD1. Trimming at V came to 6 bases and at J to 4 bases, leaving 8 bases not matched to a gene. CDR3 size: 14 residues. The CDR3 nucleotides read TGTGCCAGCAGCCAAGATCAGGGGGGCTATGGCTACACCTTC. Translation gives CASSQDQGGYGYTF.

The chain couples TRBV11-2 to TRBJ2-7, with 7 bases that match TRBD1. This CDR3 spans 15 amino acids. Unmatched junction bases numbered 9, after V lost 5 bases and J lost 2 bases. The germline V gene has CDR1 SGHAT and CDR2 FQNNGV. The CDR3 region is CASSIVLGQAYEQYF. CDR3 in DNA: TGTGCCAGCAGCATAGTGCTAGGACAGGCCTACGAGCAGTACTTC.

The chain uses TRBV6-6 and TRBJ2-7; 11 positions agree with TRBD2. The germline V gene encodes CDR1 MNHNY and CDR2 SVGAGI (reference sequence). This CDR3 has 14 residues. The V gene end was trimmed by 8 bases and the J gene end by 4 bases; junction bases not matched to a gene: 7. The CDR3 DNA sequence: TGTGCCAGCGGCCCTAGCGGGGGGTCTTACGAGCAGTACTTC. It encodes CASGPSGGSYEQYF.

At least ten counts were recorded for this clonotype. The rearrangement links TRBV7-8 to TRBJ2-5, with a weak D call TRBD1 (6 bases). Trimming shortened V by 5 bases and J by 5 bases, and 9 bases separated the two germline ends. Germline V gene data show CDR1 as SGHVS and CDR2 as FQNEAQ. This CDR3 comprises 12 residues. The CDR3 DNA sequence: TGTGCCAGCAGCGAAGGGGGTGAGACCCAGTACTTC. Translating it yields CASSEGGETQYF.

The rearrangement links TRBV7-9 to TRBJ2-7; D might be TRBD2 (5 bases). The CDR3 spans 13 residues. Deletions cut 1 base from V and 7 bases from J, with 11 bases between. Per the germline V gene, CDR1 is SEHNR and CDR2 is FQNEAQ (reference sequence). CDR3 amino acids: CASSLETPGEQYF. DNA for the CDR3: TGTGCCAGCAGCTTAGAGACGCCGGGGGAGCAGTACTTC.

In DNA form, the CDR3 reads TGTGCCAGCAACCCAGGGGGTGCGAGCTCCTACGAGCAGTACTTC. This sequence encodes CASNPGGASSYEQYF. The chain uses TRBV6-5 and TRBJ2-7, with 7 bases aligning to TRBD1. Losses at the gene ends were 7 bases for V and 0 bases for J; bases not matched to a gene: 9. The CDR3 is 15 amino acids. The germline CDR1 and CDR2 sequences are MNHEY and SVGAGI.

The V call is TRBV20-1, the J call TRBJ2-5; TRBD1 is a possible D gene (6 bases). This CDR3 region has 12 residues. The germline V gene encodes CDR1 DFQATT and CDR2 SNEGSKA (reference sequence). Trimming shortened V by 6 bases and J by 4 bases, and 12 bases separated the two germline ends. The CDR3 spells CSADKGVETQYF. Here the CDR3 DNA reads TGCAGTGCCGATAAGGGGGTAGAGACCCAGTACTTC.

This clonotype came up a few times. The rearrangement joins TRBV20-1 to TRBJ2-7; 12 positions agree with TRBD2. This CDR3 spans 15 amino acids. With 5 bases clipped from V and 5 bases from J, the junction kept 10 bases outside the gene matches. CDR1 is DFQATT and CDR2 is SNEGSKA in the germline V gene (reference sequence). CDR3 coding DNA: TGCAGTGCTCACAAGACTAGCGGGAGTCGGGACGAGCAGTACTTC. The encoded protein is CSAHKTSGSRDEQYF.

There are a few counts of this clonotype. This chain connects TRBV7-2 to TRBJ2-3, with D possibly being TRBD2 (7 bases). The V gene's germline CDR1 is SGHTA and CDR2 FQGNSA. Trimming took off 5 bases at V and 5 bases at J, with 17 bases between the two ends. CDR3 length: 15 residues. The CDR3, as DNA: TGTGCCAGCAGCAGCCACCGGGGGGCGGTAGATACGCAGTATTTT. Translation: CASSSHRGAVDTQYF.

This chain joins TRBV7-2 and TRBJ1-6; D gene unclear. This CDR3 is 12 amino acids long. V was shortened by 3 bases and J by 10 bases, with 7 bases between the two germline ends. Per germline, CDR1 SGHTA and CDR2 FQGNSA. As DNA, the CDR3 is TGTGCCAGCAGCTTCGGAGAGTCACCCCTCCACTTT. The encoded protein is CASSFGESPLHF.

In DNA, the CDR3 is TGTGCCAGCAGCCAAGAAAAAGGTCGTCAGGGGGGACCCAATCAGCCCCAGCATTTT. Translated, it gives CASSQEKGRQGGPNQPQHF. The chain recombines TRBV4-2 with TRBJ1-5; 7 bases are a match to TRBD1. The CDR3 sequence is 19 residues long. V lost 0 bases and J lost 3; bases outside the gene matches: 14. From germline, CDR1 is LGHNA and CDR2 YNFKEQ.

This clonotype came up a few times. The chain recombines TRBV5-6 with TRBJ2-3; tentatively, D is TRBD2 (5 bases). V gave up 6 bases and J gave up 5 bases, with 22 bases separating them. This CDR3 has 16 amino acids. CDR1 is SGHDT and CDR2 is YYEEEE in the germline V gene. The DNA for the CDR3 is TGTGCCAGCACTCCATGGCTAGCCCAAGGGCGAGATACGCAGTATTTT. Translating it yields CASTPWLAQGRDTQYF.

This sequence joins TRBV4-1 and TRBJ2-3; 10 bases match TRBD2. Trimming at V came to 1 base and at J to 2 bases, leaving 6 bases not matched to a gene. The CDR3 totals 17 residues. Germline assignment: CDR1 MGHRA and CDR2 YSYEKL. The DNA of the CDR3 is TGCGCCAGCAGCCAAGGGCCTAGCGGGAGTTACACAGATACGCAGTATTTT. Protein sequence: CASSQGPSGSYTDTQYF.

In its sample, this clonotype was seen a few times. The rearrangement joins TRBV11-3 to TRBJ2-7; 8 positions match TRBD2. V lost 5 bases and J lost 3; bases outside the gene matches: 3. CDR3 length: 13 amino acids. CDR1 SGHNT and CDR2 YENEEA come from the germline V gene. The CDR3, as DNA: TGTGCCAGCAGCGCGGGACTAGTCTACGAGCAGTACTTC. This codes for CASSAGLVYEQYF.

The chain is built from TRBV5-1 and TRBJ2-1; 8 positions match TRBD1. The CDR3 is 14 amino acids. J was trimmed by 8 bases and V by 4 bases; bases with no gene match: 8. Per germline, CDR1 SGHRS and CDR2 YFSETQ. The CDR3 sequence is CASSLDRGRDEQFF. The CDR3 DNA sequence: TGCGCCAGCAGCCTCGACAGGGGCAGGGATGAGCAGTTCTTC.

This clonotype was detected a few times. In nucleotides, the CDR3 is TGTGCCAGCACTAACTACGGGGTGGAGACCCAGTACTTC. It specifies CASTNYGVETQYF. The chain joins TRBV5-6 to TRBJ2-5; TRBD2 might be the D (5 bases). This CDR3 comprises 13 residues. The germline V gene encodes CDR1 SGHDT and CDR2 YYEEEE. The germline V and J ends were trimmed by 6 bases and 5 bases, with 14 bases remaining between them.

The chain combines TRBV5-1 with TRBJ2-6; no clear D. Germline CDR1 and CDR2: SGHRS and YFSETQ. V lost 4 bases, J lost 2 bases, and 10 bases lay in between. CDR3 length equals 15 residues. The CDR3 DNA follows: TGCGCCAGCAGCCGACCTGAGCCTGGGGCCAACGTCCTGACTTTC. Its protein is CASSRPEPGANVLTF.

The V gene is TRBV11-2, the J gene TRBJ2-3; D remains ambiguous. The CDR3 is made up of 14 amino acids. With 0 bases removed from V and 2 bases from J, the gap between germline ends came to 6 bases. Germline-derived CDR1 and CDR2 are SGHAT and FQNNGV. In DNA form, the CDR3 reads TGTGCCAGCAGCTTAGACCCTGCCACAGATACGCAGTATTTT. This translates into CASSLDPATDTQYF.

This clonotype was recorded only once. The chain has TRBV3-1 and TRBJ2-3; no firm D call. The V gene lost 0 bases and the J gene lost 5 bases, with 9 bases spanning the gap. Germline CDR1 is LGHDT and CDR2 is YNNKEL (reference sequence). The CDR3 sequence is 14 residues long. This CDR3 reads CASSQDGSLDTQYF. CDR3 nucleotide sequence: TGTGCCAGCAGCCAAGATGGTAGTCTAGATACGCAGTATTTT.

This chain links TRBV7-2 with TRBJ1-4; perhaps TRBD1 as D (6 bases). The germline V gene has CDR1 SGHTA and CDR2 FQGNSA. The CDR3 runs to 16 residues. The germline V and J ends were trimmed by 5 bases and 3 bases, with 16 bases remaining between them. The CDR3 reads CTSSKAGGEANEKLFF. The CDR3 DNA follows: TGTACCAGCAGCAAAGCGGGGGGCGAGGCTAATGAAAAACTGTTTTTT.

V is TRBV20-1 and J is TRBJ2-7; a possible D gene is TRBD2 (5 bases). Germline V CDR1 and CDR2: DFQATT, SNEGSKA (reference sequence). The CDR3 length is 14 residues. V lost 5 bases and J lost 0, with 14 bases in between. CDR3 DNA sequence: TGCAGTGCTCCCCAGGAGGCCTACTCCTACGAGCAGTACTTC. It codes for CSAPQEAYSYEQYF.

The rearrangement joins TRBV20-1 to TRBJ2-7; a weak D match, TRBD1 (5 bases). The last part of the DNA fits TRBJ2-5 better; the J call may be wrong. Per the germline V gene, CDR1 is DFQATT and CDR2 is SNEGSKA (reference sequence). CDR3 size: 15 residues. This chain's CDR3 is CSASISRALTGTQYF. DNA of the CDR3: TGCAGTGCTAGTATAAGCAGGGCCCTCACAGGGACCCAGTACTTC.

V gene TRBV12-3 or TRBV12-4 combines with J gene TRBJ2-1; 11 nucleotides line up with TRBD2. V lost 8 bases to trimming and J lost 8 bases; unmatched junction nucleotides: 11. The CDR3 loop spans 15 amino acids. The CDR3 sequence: CASGISGGARYEQFF. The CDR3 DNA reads TGTGCCAGCGGGATTAGCGGGGGGGCCAGGTATGAGCAGTTCTTC.

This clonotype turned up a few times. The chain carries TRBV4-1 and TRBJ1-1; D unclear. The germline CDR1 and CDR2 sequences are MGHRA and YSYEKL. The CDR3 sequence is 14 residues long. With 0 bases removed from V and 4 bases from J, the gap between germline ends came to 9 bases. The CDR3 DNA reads TGCGCCAGCAGCCAAGAGGGAAAAGGCACTGAAGCTTTCTTT. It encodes CASSQEGKGTEAFF.

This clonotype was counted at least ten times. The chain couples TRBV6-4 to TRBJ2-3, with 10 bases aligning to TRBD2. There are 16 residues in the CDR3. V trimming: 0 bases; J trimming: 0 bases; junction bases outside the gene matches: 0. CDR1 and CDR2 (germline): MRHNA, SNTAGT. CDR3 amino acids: CASSDSTSGSTDTQYF. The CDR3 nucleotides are TGTGCCAGCAGTGACTCGACTAGCGGGAGCACAGATACGCAGTATTTT.

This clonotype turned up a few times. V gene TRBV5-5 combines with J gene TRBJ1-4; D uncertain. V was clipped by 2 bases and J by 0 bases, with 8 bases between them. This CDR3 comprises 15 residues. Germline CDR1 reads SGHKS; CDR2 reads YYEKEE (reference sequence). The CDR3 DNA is TGTGCCAGCAGCTTAATACTGACAACTAATGAAAAACTGTTTTTT. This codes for CASSLILTTNEKLFF.

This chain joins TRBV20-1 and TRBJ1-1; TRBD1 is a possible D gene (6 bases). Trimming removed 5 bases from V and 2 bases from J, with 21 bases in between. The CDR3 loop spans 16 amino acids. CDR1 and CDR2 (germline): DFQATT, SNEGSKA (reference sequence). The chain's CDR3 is CSAPLGWGHKNTEAFF. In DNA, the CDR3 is TGCAGTGCTCCCCTAGGATGGGGGCACAAAAACACTGAAGCTTTCTTT.

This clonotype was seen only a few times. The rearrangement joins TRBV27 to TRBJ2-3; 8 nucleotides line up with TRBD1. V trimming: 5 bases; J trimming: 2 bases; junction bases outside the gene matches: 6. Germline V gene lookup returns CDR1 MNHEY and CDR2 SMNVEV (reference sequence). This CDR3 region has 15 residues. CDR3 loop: CASSAGQGVTDTQYF. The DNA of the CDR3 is TGTGCCAGCAGTGCCGGACAGGGTGTCACAGATACGCAGTATTTT.